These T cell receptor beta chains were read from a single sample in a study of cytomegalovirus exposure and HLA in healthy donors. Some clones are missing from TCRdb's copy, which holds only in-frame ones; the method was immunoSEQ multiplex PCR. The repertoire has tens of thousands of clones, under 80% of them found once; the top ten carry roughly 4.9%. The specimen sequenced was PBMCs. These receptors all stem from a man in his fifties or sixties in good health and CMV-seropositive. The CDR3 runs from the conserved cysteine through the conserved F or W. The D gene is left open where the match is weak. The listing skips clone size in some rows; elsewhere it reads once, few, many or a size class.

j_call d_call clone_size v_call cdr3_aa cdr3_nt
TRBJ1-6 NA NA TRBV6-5 CASSSPRGDSPLHF TGTGCCAGCAGTTCCCCACGTGGAGACTCACCCCTCCACTTT
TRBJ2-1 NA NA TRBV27 CASSLMGGNYNEQFF TGTGCCAGCAGTTTAATGGGCGGGAACTACAATGAGCAGTTCTTC
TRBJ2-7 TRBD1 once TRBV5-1 CASTPWDSMYEQYF TGCGCCAGCACCCCGTGGGACAGCATGTACGAGCAGTACTTC
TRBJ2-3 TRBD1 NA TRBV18 CASSPKGQTTDTQYF TGTGCCAGCTCACCAAAGGGACAGACCACAGATACGCAGTATTTT
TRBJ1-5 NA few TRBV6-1 CASSETPEGQPQHF TGTGCCAGCAGTGAGACACCCGAGGGACAGCCCCAGCATTTT
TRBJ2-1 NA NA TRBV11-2 CASSFSSYNEQFF TGTGCCAGCAGCTTCAGCTCCTACAATGAGCAGTTCTTC
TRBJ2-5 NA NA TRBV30 CAWSVLVGQETQYF TGTGCCTGGAGTGTACTAGTGGGCCAAGAGACCCAGTACTTC
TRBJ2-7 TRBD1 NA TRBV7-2 CASSPWTGGYEQYF TGTGCCAGCAGCCCATGGACAGGGGGCTACGAGCAGTACTTC
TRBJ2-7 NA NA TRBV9 CASSVGTAGYEQYF TGTGCCAGCAGCGTAGGGACCGCGGGCTACGAGCAGTACTTC
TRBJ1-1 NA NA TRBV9 CASSVGGYGTEAFF TGTGCCAGCAGCGTGGGAGGGTATGGCACTGAAGCTTTCTTT
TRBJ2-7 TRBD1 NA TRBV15 CATSRGLGTGVREQYF TGTGCCACCAGCAGAGGGTTAGGGACAGGGGTACGCGAGCAGTACTTC
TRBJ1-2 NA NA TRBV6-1 CASSEYGDYGYTF TGTGCCAGCAGTGAATACGGGGACTATGGCTACACCTTC
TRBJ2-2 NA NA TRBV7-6 CLAGRPLNTGELFF TGCCTTGCCGGTCGCCCCTTAAACACCGGGGAGCTGTTTTTT